The 20 T cell receptor beta chains below come from one sample, sequenced in a study of human T cells and chemical hapten exposure. Time point of the sample: patch test 3, about 24 weeks after DPC sensitization. Treatment meaning: therapeutic diphenylcyclopropenone sensitization with weekly scalp DPC. TCRdb ran MiXCR on the RACE reads and lists one entry per CDR3 protein. Of about 90,000 distinct CDR3 sequences in the sample, approximately 11% were seen once. Sequences were derived from whole blood, sampled in connection with sensitization to the hapten diphenylcyclopropenone (DPC). The receptors were gathered from a woman in her 30s with alopecia areata. Some clones in this sample may be carry-over from other donors' samples.

The V call is TRBV21-1, the J call TRBJ2-7. TRBV21-1 is classified as a pseudogene. The CDR3 extends over 13 amino acids. Written as DNA, the CDR3 is TGTGCCAGCACGACCCCGGAGCTCTCCGAGCAGTACGTC. It yields the protein CASTTPELSEQYV.

The chain joins TRBV10-2 to TRBJ2-5; 9 nucleotides agree with TRBD1. CDR1 is WSHSY and CDR2 is SAAADI in the germline V gene. Unmatched junction bases numbered 9, after V lost 2 bases and J lost 5 bases. The CDR3 loop spans 16 amino acids. This CDR3 reads CASSERQQGAGETQYF. The CDR3 nucleotides read TGCGCCAGCAGTGAGCGACAACAGGGGGCCGGGGAGACCCAGTACTTC.

In this sample, this clonotype turned up many times. This chain connects TRBV28 to TRBJ2-7; 7 nucleotides match TRBD1. J was trimmed by 5 bases and V by 2 bases; bases with no gene match: 6. Per germline, CDR1 MDHEN and CDR2 SYDVKM. This CDR3 is built from 14 residues. CDR3: CASSLTDRVDEQYV. The CDR3 region has the DNA TGTGCCAGCAGTTTAACCGACAGGGTCGACGAGCAGTACGTC.

Many counts were recorded for this clonotype. This rearrangement joins TRBV20-1 to TRBJ1-2, with D unresolved. The CDR3 runs to 13 residues. CDR1 DFQATT and CDR2 SNEGSKA come from the germline V gene (reference sequence). The V end was cut by 3 bases, the J end by 8 bases, with 16 bases between. CDR3: CSARDYSWEGYTF. CDR3 nucleotides: TGCAGTGCTAGGGATTACAGTTGGGAAGGCTACACCTTC.

At least ten counts were recorded for this clonotype. The chain uses TRBV5-1 and TRBJ2-7; 7 nucleotides align to TRBD1. V shed 3 bases, J shed 0 bases, and the junction held 9 bases outside the gene matches. Germline V gene data show CDR1 as SGHRS and CDR2 as YFSETQ. The CDR3 extends over 16 amino acids. CDR3 sequence: CASSYRPGTDSYEQYF. CDR3 DNA: TGCGCCAGCAGCTATCGGCCCGGGACAGACTCCTACGAGCAGTACTTC.

In this sample, this clonotype turned up many times. The chain has TRBV12-3 or TRBV12-4 and TRBJ2-1; 7 bases line up with TRBD2. V shed 5 bases, J shed 9 bases, and the junction held 16 bases outside the gene matches. The CDR3 runs 16 residues. The CDR3 sequence is CASSTPPGGTTGEQFF. CDR3 coding DNA: TGTGCCAGCAGTACACCCCCGGGGGGTACAACGGGTGAGCAGTTCTTC.

The chain uses TRBV2 and TRBJ2-1; D remains unclear. The V gene lost 4 bases and the J gene lost 9 bases, with 13 bases spanning the gap. Germline CDR1 SNHLY, CDR2 FYNNEI. The CDR3 has 13 residues. The CDR3 here is CASSGYRILEQFF. The CDR3 DNA is TGTGCCAGCAGTGGTTACCGTATACTTGAGCAGTTCTTC.

This clonotype was counted ten times or more. This chain joins TRBV18 and TRBJ1-5; unclear D gene. This CDR3 has 13 amino acids. CDR1 is KGHSH and CDR2 is LQKENI in the germline V gene. Trimming pared 2 bases from V and 0 bases from J, leaving 2 bases between. CDR3 residues: CASSPNSNQPQHF. In nucleotides, the CDR3 is TGTGCCAGCTCACCAAATAGCAATCAGCCCCAGCATTTT.

The chain has TRBV18 and TRBJ1-6; D unresolved. From germline, CDR1 is KGHSH and CDR2 LQKENI. There are 16 residues in the CDR3. Trimming took 1 base from V and 5 from J, leaving 12 bases between them. In nucleotides, the CDR3 is TGTGCCAGCTCACCACAGGATCTACTAAATAATTCACCCCTCCACTTT. This translates into CASSPQDLLNNSPLHF.

This clonotype has a count of ten or more. This sequence joins TRBV3-2 and TRBJ2-5; the table's D call of TRBD2 was not tested on the DNA. TRBV3-2 represents a pseudogene. This CDR3 has 18 amino acids. In nucleotides, the CDR3 is TGTGCCAGCAGCCCACCCTCCGGCGGGCCCCTTACCCCAGAGACCCAGTACTTC. Translated, it gives CASSPPSGGPLTPETQYF.

In this sample, this clonotype turned up many times. The rearrangement uses TRBV20-1 and TRBJ2-7, with TRBD2 identical over 8 bases. J lost 2 bases, V lost 0 bases, and 3 bases had no gene match. Germline loops: CDR1 DFQATT, CDR2 SNEGSKA (reference sequence). CDR3 length: 14 residues. The CDR3 spells CSARDGTSPYEQYF. CDR3 in DNA: TGCAGTGCTAGAGACGGGACTAGTCCCTACGAGCAGTACTTC.

To note about this clonotype: Just one base apart from a much larger clone, this may be a read error. The chain employs TRBV5-1 and TRBJ2-1; no firm D call. Germline V CDR1 and CDR2: SGHRS, YFSETQ. Trimming pared 0 bases from V and 8 bases from J, leaving 6 bases between. The CDR3 is made up of 12 amino acids. CDR3 DNA sequence: TGCGCCAGCAGCTTGGCCTTCTATGAGCAGTTCTTC. Translating gives CASSLAFYEQFF.

The rearrangement joins TRBV6-2 or TRBV6-3 to TRBJ2-1; TRBD1 matches 8 bases. From germline, CDR1 is MNHEY and CDR2 SVGEGT. This CDR3 region has 15 residues. V lost 6 bases to trimming and J lost 6 bases; unmatched junction nucleotides: 10. As DNA, the CDR3 is TGTGCCAGCAGCCGGACAGGGTTTACCACCAATGAGCAGTTCTTC. This encodes CASSRTGFTTNEQFF.

This clonotype has a single count. This sequence joins TRBV28 and TRBJ2-7, with D possibly being TRBD1 or TRBD2 (5 bases each). The germline V gene encodes CDR1 MDHEN and CDR2 SYDVKM. V lost 5 bases and J lost 0, with 17 bases in between. The CDR3 runs 16 residues. CDR3 region: CASSPPFGTDSYEQYF. The DNA for the CDR3 is TGTGCCAGCAGTCCCCCGTTTGGGACGGACTCCTACGAGCAGTACTTC.

The chain employs TRBV4-3 and TRBJ2-7; D not resolved. Trimming stripped 3 bases from V and 4 bases from J, with 13 bases between. The CDR3 loop spans 14 amino acids. Germline loops: CDR1 LGHNA, CDR2 YSLEER. CDR3 sequence: CASSQAQDGYEQYF. CDR3 coding DNA: TGCGCCAGCAGCCAGGCGCAGGACGGATACGAGCAGTACTTC.

This clonotype was found many times. The chain uses TRBV20-1 and TRBJ2-7, with TRBD2 identical over 9 bases. The CDR3 is 17 amino acids. Germline-derived CDR1 and CDR2 are DFQATT and SNEGSKA (reference sequence). After removal of 0 bases from V and 4 bases from J, the junction contained 13 bases not matched to a gene. Written as DNA, the CDR3 is TGCAGTGCTAGAGATTTTTTGGCTAGCGGGAACTCTTACGAGCAGTACTTC. It encodes CSARDFLASGNSYEQYF.

This clonotype occurred many times. The chain couples TRBV5-4 to TRBJ2-3; the D is unclear. The CDR3 contains 11 residues. The ends were cut back, 2 bases at V and 5 bases at J, with 3 bases in the middle. Germline V gene sequence: CDR1 SGHNT, CDR2 YYREEE (reference sequence). The DNA of the CDR3 is TGTGCCAGCAGCTTCCGAGATACGCAGTATTTT. Protein: CASSFRDTQYF.

In the case of this clonotype: This may arise from a read error, as a much more abundant clone is one base away. The V and J genes are TRBV7-8 and TRBJ1-1; D is unresolved. Trimming removed 2 bases at V and 7 bases at J, with 14 bases between. There are 14 residues in the CDR3. The germline V gene has CDR1 SGHVS and CDR2 FQNEAQ. The CDR3 loop reads CASSLPSSPGEAFF. DNA of the CDR3: TGTGCCAGCAGCTTACCCTCTTCGCCAGGTGAAGCTTTCTTT.

Ten or more counts support this clonotype. The chain couples TRBV27 to TRBJ2-2; 9 nucleotides match TRBD1. The germline V gene encodes CDR1 MNHEY and CDR2 SMNVEV (reference sequence). Trimming took 5 bases from V and 3 from J; bases not matched to a gene: 4. This CDR3 region has 15 residues. The CDR3 sequence is CASSVQGADTGELFF. Written as DNA, the CDR3 is TGTGCCAGCAGTGTACAGGGGGCTGACACCGGGGAGCTGTTTTTT.

V gene TRBV28 combines with J gene TRBJ1-2, with unresolved D. The V end was cut by 3 bases, the J end by 8 bases, with 7 bases between. The CDR3 sequence is 11 residues long. The germline CDR1 and CDR2 sequences are MDHEN and SYDVKM. CDR3 sequence reads: CASSFVRGYTF. CDR3 nucleotides: TGTGCCAGCAGTTTCGTAAGGGGCTACACCTTC.